One sample yielded the 14 T cell receptor beta chains listed below, sequenced in a study of cytomegalovirus exposure and HLA in healthy donors (TCRdb year 2017). Libraries came from the immunoSEQ multiplex PCR assay. A mixture of 60 forward primers for TCR Vbeta segments and 13 reverse primers for TCR Jbeta segments was used in the multiplex PCR. TCRdb's version of the immuneACCESS table is confined to in-frame rearrangements and falls short of the full clone set. An unresolved V gene accounts for under half of the shortfall where checked; the remainder is of unknown origin. This sample has about 160,000 clones in its table, and roughly 80% of those were observed once. About 2% of the sample is taken by the ten largest. The specimen was PBMCs. All receptors come from a female donor in good health and CMV-seronegative.

This clone was seen just once. The gene calls are TRBV4-2 and TRBJ1-4; perhaps TRBD1 as D (6 bases). Germline-derived CDR1 and CDR2 are LGHNA and YNFKEQ. This CDR3 has 16 amino acids. V shed 0 bases and J shed 5 bases, with 13 bases lying between them. Here the CDR3 reads CASSQDTGNLNEKLFF. DNA of the CDR3: TGTGCCAGCAGCCAAGATACAGGGAACTTAAATGAAAAACTGTTTTTT.

V is TRBV5-1 and J is TRBJ2-3; D gene uncertain. The CDR3 loop spans 14 amino acids. Germline lookup yields CDR1 SGHRS and CDR2 YFSETQ. Trimming stripped 0 bases from V and 2 bases from J, with 7 bases between. In DNA form, the CDR3 reads TGCGCCAGCAGCTTGGTGGCAGACACAGATACGCAGTATTTT. This encodes CASSLVADTDTQYF.

This clone occurred a few times. The V and J genes are TRBV9 and TRBJ1-4; tentatively, D is TRBD1 (6 bases). The CDR3 runs to 15 residues. Trimming pared 0 bases from V and 5 bases from J, leaving 11 bases between. Per germline, CDR1 SGDLS and CDR2 YYNGEE. The CDR3 coding sequence is TGTGCCAGCAGCGTAGGAGCACAGGGAAATGAAAAACTGTTTTTT. This translates into CASSVGAQGNEKLFF.

This clone was recorded a few times. The rearrangement uses TRBV10-3 and TRBJ2-3; D not certain. This CDR3 contains 13 residues. Between the trimmed V and J ends, which lost 0 bases and 6 bases, there was a span of 7 bases. In germline, CDR1 is ENHRY, CDR2 SYGVKD. Here the CDR3 reads CAISESFEDTQYF. The CDR3 DNA reads as TGTGCCATCAGTGAGTCATTCGAGGATACGCAGTATTTT.

CDR3 in DNA: TGTGCCAGCAGCCCCAGGGGGCCGAACACTGAAGCTTTCTTT. It is translated as CASSPRGPNTEAFF. The chain combines TRBV7-6 with TRBJ1-1; TRBD1 matches at 8 bases. Unmatched junction bases numbered 3, after V lost 5 bases and J lost 1 base. This CDR3 has 14 residues. Germline V gene data show CDR1 as SGHVS and CDR2 as FNYEAQ. Based on the CDR3 plus reference TRBV7-6 and TRBJ1-1, the full variable domain is GAGVSQSPRYKVTKRGQDVALRCDPISGHVSLYWYRQALGQGPEFLTYFNYEAQQDKSGLPNDRFSAERPEGSISTLTIQRTEQRDSAMYRCASSPRGPNTEAFFGQGTRLTVV.

This chain connects TRBV29-1 to TRBJ1-2; 11 bases map to TRBD1. Germline CDR1 and CDR2: SQVTM and ANQGSEA. The CDR3 sequence is 13 residues long. V trimming: 7 bases; J trimming: 3 bases; junction bases outside the gene matches: 4. CDR3 sequence (DNA): TGCAGCGGGCGGGACAGGGGGGACTATGGCTACACCTTC. Translated: CSGRDRGDYGYTF.

The J gene is TRBJ1-5, the V gene TRBV2, with 7 nucleotides matching TRBD1. V dropped 5 bases and J dropped 4; count of bases not matched to a gene: 11. Germline CDR1 is SNHLY and CDR2 is FYNNEI. There are 16 residues in the CDR3. CDR3 residues: CASSTTTGVGNQPQHF. The DNA of the CDR3 is TGTGCCAGCAGTACCACAACAGGGGTAGGAAATCAGCCCCAGCATTTT.

The V call is TRBV25-1, the J call TRBJ1-5; D not certain. Trimming removed 4 bases from V and 3 bases from J, with 4 bases in between. The length of the CDR3 is 12 residues. Looked up from germline, CDR1 is MGHDK and CDR2 is SYGVNS. Here the CDR3 DNA reads TGTGCCAGCAGTGCCCTCAATCAGCCCCAGCATTTT. Protein sequence: CASSALNQPQHF.

The chain recombines TRBV7-2 with TRBJ1-2; D call uncertain. The CDR3 totals 14 residues. V was clipped by 1 base and J by 8 bases, with 14 bases between them. CDR1 and CDR2 (germline): SGHTA, FQGNSA. CDR3 residues: CASSLGASPGGYTF. CDR3 DNA sequence: TGTGCCAGCAGCTTAGGGGCCTCGCCGGGGGGCTACACCTTC.

The rearrangement uses TRBV5-8 and TRBJ2-7; the D is unclear. Per the germline V gene, CDR1 is SGHTS and CDR2 is YDEGEE. Trimming stripped 2 bases from V and 6 bases from J, with 18 bases between. The CDR3 loop spans 15 amino acids. In nucleotides, the CDR3 is TGTGCCAGCAGCTTTCTTAGATCTTCGCCGGTCGAGCAGTACTTC. Amino acids: CASSFLRSSPVEQYF. The complete variable domain, with remaining parts taken from reference TRBV5-8 and TRBJ2-7, reads EAGVTQSPTHLIKTRGQQATLRCSPISGHTSVYWYQQALGLGLQFLLWYDEGEERNRGNFPPRFSGRQFPNYSSELNVNALELEDSALYLCASSFLRSSPVEQYFGPGTRLTVT.

This chain uses TRBV2 with TRBJ1-1, with D tentatively TRBD1 (5 bases). The germline CDR1 and CDR2 sequences are SNHLY and FYNNEI. The CDR3 is 14 residues long. V was cut by 11 bases and J by 2 bases, with 18 bases left in between. CDR3 in amino acids: CADTPGRGNTEAFF. Here the CDR3 DNA reads TGTGCCGATACTCCTGGGAGGGGAAACACTGAAGCTTTCTTT.

The V and J genes are TRBV14 and TRBJ1-5; D perhaps matches TRBD1 (5 bases). Germline V CDR1 and CDR2: SGHDN, FVKESK. The V end was cut by 10 bases, the J end by 5 bases, with 15 bases between. This CDR3 has 13 amino acids. CDR3 protein: CATSLGGDQPQHF. In DNA form, the CDR3 reads TGTGCCACCAGTCTCGGAGGGGATCAGCCCCAGCATTTT.

There are a few counts of this clone. The rearrangement uses TRBV11-2 and TRBJ1-1; 10 nucleotides line up with TRBD1. The CDR3 is 15 residues long. Germline CDR1 is SGHAT and CDR2 is FQNNGV. With 1 base clipped from V and 4 bases from J, the junction kept 3 bases outside the gene matches. DNA for the CDR3: TGTGCCAGCAGCTTAGTCGGGACAGGGGCCACTGAAGCTTTCTTT. This codes for CASSLVGTGATEAFF.

The CDR3 region has the DNA TGTGCCAGCAGCGGGGCCGGGACAGTAGAAAAACTGTTTTTT. This translates into CASSGAGTVEKLFF. V and J are TRBV5-6 and TRBJ1-4, with 7 bases identical to TRBD1. The CDR3 totals 14 residues. CDR1 and CDR2 from the germline V gene are SGHDT and YYEEEE. V was clipped by 4 bases and J by 8 bases; unmatched bases: 8.